These 17 T cell receptor beta chains were all obtained from the same sample, sequenced in a study of blood T cell repertoires in COVID-19. Sequencing used immunoSEQ multiplex PCR; TCRdb keeps in-frame clones, though not all of them. The sample lists approximately 250,000 clones; 86% were seen once. Sample: peripheral blood. The origin of the receptors is a man under 40 who had recovered from COVID-19.

This clone came up a few times. The CDR3 sequence is CAWSVAGGHYEQYF. For the CDR3, the DNA is TGTGCCTGGAGTGTAGCGGGGGGCCACTACGAGCAGTACTTC. The rearrangement joins TRBV30 to TRBJ2-7; 9 bases are shared with TRBD2. The CDR3 is made up of 14 amino acids. Germline assignment: CDR1 GTSNPN and CDR2 SVGIG (reference sequence). V lost 0 bases, J lost 3 bases, and 3 bases stayed unmatched.

The V gene is TRBV4-1, the J gene TRBJ1-2; the match to TRBD1 covers 9 bases. CDR3 length: 15 residues. Germline V gives CDR1 MGHRA, CDR2 YSYEKL. J gave up 5 bases and V 4 bases, and 8 bases lay outside the gene matches. CDR3 region: CASSLNRGQVYGYTF. The CDR3 region has the DNA TGCGCCAGCAGCCTTAACAGGGGGCAGGTATATGGCTACACCTTC.

This chain connects TRBV4-2 to TRBJ2-3; 11 bases line up with TRBD2. The CDR3 runs 16 residues. J lost 2 bases, V lost 4 bases, and 5 bases had no gene match. Germline CDR1 is LGHNA and CDR2 is YNFKEQ. CDR3 loop: CASSPLAGGLTDTQYF. The DNA of the CDR3 is TGTGCCAGCAGCCCCTTAGCGGGGGGGCTCACAGATACGCAGTATTTT.

This clone was seen a handful of times. CDR3 in DNA: TGTGCCAGTAGTATAGAGAGCCACTCGACAGGGGATAATTCACCCCTCCACTTT. Amino acids: CASSIESHSTGDNSPLHF. J is TRBJ1-6 and V is TRBV19, with TRBD1 matching over 8 bases. Germline V gene sequence: CDR1 LNHDA, CDR2 SQIVND (reference sequence). This CDR3 is 18 amino acids long. J gave up 5 bases and V 0 bases, and 9 bases lay outside the gene matches.

The genes are TRBV19 and TRBJ2-1; D perhaps matches TRBD1 (6 bases). The V end was cut by 4 bases, the J end by 7 bases, with 17 bases between. The CDR3 has 15 residues. The germline gives CDR1 LNHDA, CDR2 SQIVND (reference sequence). This CDR3 reads CASSSPTVGGNEQFF. CDR3 sequence (DNA): TGTGCCAGTAGTAGTCCCACCGTAGGGGGAAATGAGCAGTTCTTC.

This rearrangement joins TRBV15 to TRBJ2-5, with 8 bases fitting TRBD1. This CDR3 is built from 12 residues. V trimming: 9 bases; J trimming: 3 bases; junction bases outside the gene matches: 3. Germline V gives CDR1 LNHNV, CDR2 YYDKDF (reference sequence). In DNA form, the CDR3 reads TGTGCCACTAAGACAGGGGAAGAGACCCAGTACTTC. It is translated as CATKTGEETQYF.

This clone was counted once. This chain uses TRBV6-5 with TRBJ1-3; D unclear. Germline V gene sequence: CDR1 MNHEY, CDR2 SVGAGI. V was clipped by 6 bases and J by 0 bases, with 3 bases between them. The CDR3 has 12 residues. CDR3 coding DNA: TGTGCCAGCAGACTCTCTGGAAACACCATATATTTT. It is translated as CASRLSGNTIYF.

The J gene is TRBJ1-4, the V gene TRBV6-2 or TRBV6-3; D is uncertain. V gave up 6 bases and J gave up 8 bases, with 22 bases separating them. The V gene's germline CDR1 is MNHEY and CDR2 SVGEGT. CDR3 size: 16 residues. The DNA of the CDR3 is TGTGCCAGCAGCCCCGGGAAGTCCGGCCCTACCGAAAAACTGTTTTTT. Its translation is CASSPGKSGPTEKLFF.

The V gene is TRBV9, the J gene TRBJ2-1, with 10 bases aligning to TRBD2. Germline V gene sequence: CDR1 SGDLS, CDR2 YYNGEE. The CDR3 is made up of 15 amino acids. The V and J ends lost 3 bases and 2 bases, in that order; junction bases with no gene match: 2. CDR3 loop: CASSERGGPYNEQFF. The CDR3 DNA sequence: TGTGCCAGCAGCGAGCGGGGGGGCCCCTACAATGAGCAGTTCTTC.

This chain uses TRBV18 with TRBJ2-7; tentative D call: TRBD1 (5 bases). Trimming removed 4 bases at V and 3 bases at J, with 16 bases between. There are 15 residues in the CDR3. Germline values: CDR1 KGHSH, CDR2 LQKENI. CDR3 in DNA: TGTGCCAGCTCACTCGCCCGACAGTCCATCTACGAGCAGTACTTC. Protein: CASSLARQSIYEQYF.

This clone was seen only a few times. The chain employs TRBV4-1 and TRBJ2-2; D ambiguous. The CDR3 totals 13 residues. The germline CDR1 and CDR2 sequences are MGHRA and YSYEKL. The germline V and J ends were trimmed by 1 base and 6 bases, with 6 bases remaining between them. CDR3 protein: CASSQVSSGELFF. The CDR3 region has the DNA TGCGCCAGCAGCCAAGTTTCGTCCGGGGAGCTGTTTTTT.

The J gene is TRBJ2-7, the V gene TRBV25-1, with 8 positions matching TRBD1. Germline assignment: CDR1 MGHDK and CDR2 SYGVNS. This CDR3 is built from 15 residues. Trimming took 3 bases from V and 2 from J; bases not matched to a gene: 6. The CDR3 reads CASSDGGQVPYEQYF. Written as DNA, the CDR3 is TGTGCCAGCAGTGACGGGGGACAGGTTCCCTACGAGCAGTACTTC.

The rearrangement uses TRBV11-3 and TRBJ2-1; D call uncertain. V was cut by 5 bases and J by 8 bases, with 13 bases left in between. Germline V gene lookup returns CDR1 SGHNT and CDR2 YENEEA. CDR3 length: 13 amino acids. The CDR3 DNA reads TGTGCCAGCAGCCCCTCTTCGGAGCATGAGCAGTTCTTC. It codes for CASSPSSEHEQFF. Full variable domain (outside the CDR3, taken from reference TRBV11-3 and TRBJ2-1): EAGVVQSPRYKIIEKKQPVAFWCNPISGHNTLYWYLQNLGQGPELLIRYENEEAVDDSQLPKDRFSAERLKGVDSTLKIQPAELGDSAVYLCASSPSSEHEQFFGPGTRLTVL.

The chain uses TRBV11-2 and TRBJ2-3, with TRBD2 identical over 7 bases. Germline V gene lookup returns CDR1 SGHAT and CDR2 FQNNGV. The length of the CDR3 is 16 residues. Losses at the gene ends were 1 base for V and 0 bases for J; bases not matched to a gene: 4. CDR3 in DNA: TGTGCCAGCAGCTTAGGTAGCGGGTTAAGCACAGATACGCAGTATTTT. This encodes CASSLGSGLSTDTQYF. Together with reference TRBV11-2 and TRBJ2-3, the CDR3 gives the full variable domain: EAGVAQSPRYKIIEKRQSVAFWCNPISGHATLYWYQQILGQGPKLLIQFQNNGVVDDSQLPKDRFSAERLKGVDSTLKIQPAKLEDSAVYLCASSLGSGLSTDTQYFGPGTRLTVL.

In its sample, this clone was seen once. The CDR3: CAISDVGEQYF. The CDR3 region has the DNA TGTGCCATCAGTGACGTCGGGGAGCAGTACTTC. The chain links TRBV10-3 to TRBJ2-7; no clear D. The V end was cut by 3 bases, the J end by 7 bases, with 7 bases between. This CDR3 has 11 residues. CDR1 is ENHRY and CDR2 is SYGVKD in the germline V gene.

This rearrangement joins TRBV9 to TRBJ2-7; weak D call: TRBD1 (7 bases). Germline V CDR1 and CDR2: SGDLS, YYNGEE. The CDR3 spans 12 residues. With 8 bases removed from V and 4 bases from J, the gap between germline ends came to 13 bases. CDR3 region: CASGGGAYEQYF. The CDR3 DNA is TGTGCCAGTGGAGGGGGCGCGTACGAGCAGTACTTC.

The genes are TRBV11-2 and TRBJ2-1; 11 bases are a match to TRBD2. CDR3 size: 16 residues. Trimming removed 0 bases from V and 5 bases from J; junction bases left unmatched: 3. Germline V CDR1 and CDR2: SGHAT, FQNNGV. Here the CDR3 reads CASSLDQTSGDNEQFF. The CDR3, as DNA: TGTGCCAGCAGCTTAGATCAGACTAGCGGGGACAATGAGCAGTTCTTC. The full variable domain, with the rest looked up from reference TRBV11-2 and TRBJ2-1, is EAGVAQSPRYKIIEKRQSVAFWCNPISGHATLYWYQQILGQGPKLLIQFQNNGVVDDSQLPKDRFSAERLKGVDSTLKIQPAKLEDSAVYLCASSLDQTSGDNEQFFGPGTRLTVL.